The clone carrying this T cell receptor beta chain was counted many times. Its antigen is unknown. The entry originates in a study of T cell repertoires in cytomegalovirus infection. On the study more broadly: Public TCR beta signatures indicated both CMV infection and matching HLA type. Overall study results and limits: CMV-specific HLA-C-restricted TCR beta clonotypes dominated the ex vivo response.

In TCRdb, the reads were re-called with MiXCR into one record per CDR3 protein. The data hold 200,000 to 300,000 distinct CDR3 sequences, with 9% to 15% observed a single time. Trimming stripped 4 bases from V and 5 bases from J, with 12 bases between. Per germline, CDR1 SGHNT and CDR2 YYREEE (reference sequence). The CDR3 loop spans 13 amino acids. The TCR comes from a human donor in good health (CMV status not recorded). Some clones in this sample may be carry-over from other donors' samples. V and J are TRBV5-4 and TRBJ1-1; D remains unclear. Sequencing was performed on PBMCs. The CDR3 coding sequence is TGTGCCAGCAGCCGAGGGCGGGATACTGAAGCTTTCTTT. This codes for CASSRGRDTEAFF.